This TCR beta chain was identified during a study of beta chain features in type 1 diabetes. About the research overall: Healthy donors and patients had similar age, gender and cell yields.

In regard to this clone: Its antigen is undetermined.

The isolated RNA, all of it, was reverse transcribed, so expressed TCRB transcripts were what got sequenced. The method was immunoSEQ multiplex PCR; TCRdb's version includes in-frame clones alone and lacks a portion of them. Found here are over 300,000 clones, under 8.5% of them singletons; the top ten hold approximately 0.44%. The V and J ends lost 8 bases and 2 bases respectively, with 13 bases between them. The CDR3 runs to 13 residues. Study results and caveats: Lower insertion and higher deletion counts appeared at VDJ junctions in type 1 diabetes patients.

This chain uses TRBV5-3 with TRBJ2-5; unclear D gene. TRBV5-3 is an ORF, with its function uncertain. The clonotype originates from a young woman in good health. The sequenced sample was central memory CD4+ T cells from blood. Written as DNA, the CDR3 is TGTGCCAGCAACGCCGGGTCGCAAGAGACCCAGTACTTC. It yields the protein CASNAGSQETQYF.